This TCR beta chain came from a study of cytomegalovirus exposure and HLA in healthy donors. Turning to the study itself: Some 85 million unique TCRs, all from HLA-typed donors, were included in an early release of the data.

Study conclusions and caveats: Sequencing had likely introduced a cluster of highly shared sequence variants as an artifact.

PCR primers comprised 60 Vbeta and 13 Jbeta primers. Profiling relied on immunoSEQ multiplex PCR, and the TCRdb table lists in-frame clones only, not all of them. The sample's table shows about 160,000 clones. Comment on this clone: Its antigen is undetermined.

Healthy bone marrow donors supplied every sample. Source material: PBMCs. This TCR was recovered from a man between 25 and 39 years old in good health and CMV-seronegative.

In DNA, the CDR3 is TGTGCCAGCAGCCCTAGCGTGGCCACAGATACGCAGTATTTT. Translation gives CASSPSVATDTQYF. This sequence joins TRBV7-2 and TRBJ2-3; weak D call: TRBD2 (6 bases). Germline lookup yields CDR1 SGHTA and CDR2 FQGNSA. Trimming took 5 bases from V and 2 from J, leaving 11 bases between them. This CDR3 has 14 amino acids.